The clone carrying this T cell receptor beta chain appeared a single time. The PCR ran on 60 Vbeta and 13 Jbeta primers. Libraries were prepared by immunoSEQ multiplex PCR; TCRdb keeps only in-frame clonotypes and omits some of them. This repertoire shows 50,000 to 70,000 clones, 70% to 80% found once; its top ten account for 3%. The sample belongs to a study of cytomegalovirus exposure and HLA in healthy donors. The V gene's germline CDR1 is GTSNPN and CDR2 SVGIG (reference sequence). Trimming shortened V by 0 bases and J by 11 bases, and 14 bases separated the two germline ends. The CDR3 is made up of 14 amino acids.

The V call is TRBV30, the J call TRBJ1-6; the D is unclear. This TCR was recovered from a girl aged 5-17 years in good health and CMV-seropositive. Sequenced: PBMCs. This chain's CDR3 is CAWSVLGIIPPLHF. The CDR3, as DNA: TGTGCCTGGAGTGTACTTGGTATAATTCCACCCCTCCACTTT.